The 26 T cell receptor beta chains presented below share a single source sample, sequenced in a study of shared clonotypes between healthy human individuals. TCRdb keeps only in-frame clones here, not all; method: immunoSEQ multiplex PCR. The table includes about 2.4 million clones, 80% to 95% detected once. The sample comprised naive CD4+ T cells from PBMCs. As for subset: CD45RA+ positively selected. These receptors all come from a young man in good health. Some clones in this sample may be carry-over from other donors' samples.

The rearrangement uses TRBV9 and TRBJ2-5, with D possibly matching TRBD1 (6 bases). Trimming took off 3 bases at V and 9 bases at J, with 18 bases between the two ends. Per the germline V gene, CDR1 is SGDLS and CDR2 is YYNGEE. The CDR3 sequence is 14 residues long. Here the CDR3 DNA reads TGTGCCAGCAGCGCCGAAGGGGGTTGGCGGGCCCAGTACTTC. Translated, it gives CASSAEGGWRAQYF.

The CDR3 protein is CASAGQGLYEQYF. The CDR3 DNA sequence: TGTGCCTCGGCGGGACAGGGGCTCTACGAGCAGTACTTC. The genes are TRBV25-1 and TRBJ2-7, with 10 nucleotides matching TRBD1. In germline, CDR1 is MGHDK, CDR2 SYGVNS. V dropped 11 bases and J dropped 3; count of bases not matched to a gene: 7. The CDR3 loop spans 13 amino acids.

This clone has only one observation. The chain recombines TRBV2 with TRBJ1-5; D is perhaps TRBD1 (5 bases). With 8 bases removed from V and 6 bases from J, the gap between germline ends came to 23 bases. The CDR3 spans 16 residues. Looked up from germline, CDR1 is SNHLY and CDR2 is FYNNEI. The CDR3 spells CASQTYGDPGIQPQHF. The CDR3 DNA is TGTGCCAGCCAGACATACGGGGACCCAGGAATTCAGCCCCAGCATTTT.

The rearrangement joins TRBV28 to TRBJ2-7, with a possible D match to TRBD1 (5 bases). CDR1 and CDR2 from the germline V gene are MDHEN and SYDVKM. V lost 7 bases to trimming and J lost 10 bases, with 17 bases between them. The CDR3 runs 12 residues. The CDR3 coding sequence is TGTGCCAGCAAGGCAGGGCACCAGTACCAGTACTTC. Its translation is CASKAGHQYQYF.

This clone was seen once. DNA for the CDR3: TGTGCCAGCAGCGTGGACAGGCGCAGGGAGCAGTACTTC. This encodes CASSVDRRREQYF. The rearrangement uses TRBV5-6 and TRBJ2-7, with 7 bases aligning to TRBD1. The CDR3 consists of 13 residues. CDR1 is SGHDT, CDR2 YYEEEE, per germline. The junction had 8 bases not matched to a gene; V was cut back by 4 bases and J by 7 bases. The whole variable domain, filled in from reference TRBV5-6 and TRBJ2-7, reads DAGVTQSPTHLIKTRGQQVTLRCSPKSGHDTVSWYQQALGQGPQFIFQYYEEEERQRGNFPDRFSGHQFPNYSSELNVNALLLGDSALYLCASSVDRRREQYFGPGTRLTVT.

The chain joins TRBV5-5 to TRBJ2-7; 7 nucleotides agree with TRBD1. This CDR3 has 15 residues. Germline V gives CDR1 SGHKS, CDR2 YYEKEE (reference sequence). J gave up 4 bases and V 0 bases, and 7 bases lay outside the gene matches. This CDR3 reads CASSLAFGTAYEQYF. DNA for the CDR3: TGTGCCAGCAGCTTGGCCTTCGGGACAGCGTACGAGCAGTACTTC. The full variable domain, with the rest looked up from reference TRBV5-5 and TRBJ2-7, is DAGVTQSPTHLIKTRGQQVTLRCSPISGHKSVSWYQQVLGQGPQFIFQYYEKEERGRGNFPDRFSARQFPNYSSELNVNALLLGDSALYLCASSLAFGTAYEQYFGPGTRLTVT.

CDR3: CASSLGAWKETQYF. Written as DNA, the CDR3 is TGTGCCAGCAGCTTAGGGGCCTGGAAAGAGACCCAGTACTTC. V gene TRBV11-2 combines with J gene TRBJ2-5; D not resolved. V lost 1 base and J 3 bases, leaving 9 bases between the germline ends. The length of the CDR3 is 14 residues. From germline, CDR1 is SGHAT and CDR2 FQNNGV.

In nucleotides, the CDR3 is TGTGCCAGCAGCTTACAGCCGGCCAGGGCCGGGGATACGCAGTATTTT. This codes for CASSLQPARAGDTQYF. V usage is TRBV7-3 and J usage is TRBJ2-3, with a possible D match to TRBD1 (5 bases). Germline V gene data show CDR1 as SGHTA and CDR2 as FQGTGA. This CDR3 is built from 16 residues. The germline V and J ends were trimmed by 2 bases and 6 bases, with 18 bases remaining between them.

The CDR3 nucleotides are TGTGCCAGCAGTGAATCTTCAGGGGGCCGCACCATATATTTT. Amino acid sequence: CASSESSGGRTIYF. The chain employs TRBV2 and TRBJ1-3; 8 nucleotides align to TRBD1. Trimming removed 2 bases from V and 9 bases from J; junction bases left unmatched: 6. Per germline, CDR1 SNHLY and CDR2 FYNNEI. This CDR3 contains 14 residues. The full variable domain, rest sourced from reference TRBV2 and TRBJ1-3, is EPEVTQTPSHQVTQMGQEVILRCVPISNHLYFYWYRQILGQKVEFLVSFYNNEISEKSEIFDDQFSVERPDGSNFTLKIRSTKLEDSAMYFCASSESSGGRTIYFGEGSWLTVV.

This chain uses TRBV15 with TRBJ2-5, with D maybe TRBD1 (5 bases). The germline gives CDR1 LNHNV, CDR2 YYDKDF (reference sequence). Trimming stripped 3 bases from V and 3 bases from J, with 26 bases between. The CDR3 totals 19 residues. The CDR3 is CATSSGYKFGALLEETQYF. The CDR3 bases are TGTGCCACCAGCAGCGGGTATAAATTTGGGGCCCTCCTCGAAGAGACCCAGTACTTC.

The chain joins TRBV2 to TRBJ2-1; 9 nucleotides line up with TRBD1. Losses at the gene ends were 7 bases for V and 7 bases for J; bases not matched to a gene: 8. Germline V CDR1 and CDR2: SNHLY, FYNNEI. The length of the CDR3 is 14 residues. CDR3 bases: TGTGCCAGCACGCAGGACAGGGGCCCGAATGAGCAGTTCTTC. Translating it yields CASTQDRGPNEQFF.

This chain joins TRBV5-1 and TRBJ2-2; TRBD2 is a possible D gene (5 bases). Germline V gene sequence: CDR1 SGHRS, CDR2 YFSETQ. CDR3 length: 16 residues. V lost 3 bases and J lost 1, with 13 bases in between. The CDR3 reads CASSSSQRRNTGELFF. CDR3 in DNA: TGCGCCAGCAGCTCCTCACAGCGGAGGAACACCGGGGAGCTGTTTTTT.

This rearrangement joins TRBV5-8 to TRBJ1-4; D is perhaps TRBD1 (6 bases). The CDR3 length is 15 residues. Germline-derived CDR1 and CDR2 are SGHTS and YDEGEE. Trimming stripped 4 bases from V and 3 bases from J, with 13 bases between. CDR3 sequence reads: CASSPGQLANEKLFF. The CDR3 bases are TGTGCCAGCAGCCCAGGACAGCTAGCTAATGAAAAACTGTTTTTT.

V gene TRBV18 combines with J gene TRBJ2-1, with TRBD2 identical over 14 bases. The germline V gene encodes CDR1 KGHSH and CDR2 LQKENI. With 6 bases clipped from V and 10 bases from J, the junction kept 5 bases outside the gene matches. This CDR3 comprises 14 residues. The CDR3 region has the DNA TGTGCCAGCTCTCCGGGACTAGCGGGAGTGGAGCAGTTCTTC. Translated, it gives CASSPGLAGVEQFF. The full variable domain, rest sourced from reference TRBV18 and TRBJ2-1, is NAGVMQNPRHLVRRRGQEARLRCSPMKGHSHVYWYRQLPEEGLKFMVYLQKENIIDESGMPKERFSAEFPKEGPSILRIQQVVRGDSAAYFCASSPGLAGVEQFFGPGTRLTVL.

CDR3 in amino acids: CSAGVIYEQYF. As DNA, the CDR3 is TGCAGTGCTGGGGTTATTTACGAGCAGTACTTC. The chain carries TRBV20-1 and TRBJ2-7; D gene unclear. CDR1 DFQATT and CDR2 SNEGSKA come from the germline V gene (reference sequence). This CDR3 has 11 amino acids. V was trimmed by 5 bases and J by 4 bases, leaving 9 bases between them.

J is TRBJ2-1 and V is TRBV5-1; TRBD1 aligns across 10 bases. V lost 5 bases and J lost 15; bases outside the gene matches: 17. The CDR3 length is 15 residues. Germline V CDR1 and CDR2: SGHRS, YFSETQ. CDR3 sequence (DNA): TGCGCCAGCAGTCCGGGACAGGGGTCCTCAATTACCCCGTTCTTC. This translates into CASSPGQGSSITPFF.

The chain carries TRBV9 and TRBJ1-2; D gene uncertain. Germline CDR1 is SGDLS and CDR2 is YYNGEE. V was pared by 4 bases and J by 4 bases, with 11 bases between. This CDR3 spans 13 amino acids. The CDR3 is CASSRTASYGYTF. The CDR3 region has the DNA TGTGCCAGCAGCCGGACGGCGTCCTATGGCTACACCTTC.

The rearrangement links TRBV5-5 to TRBJ2-7; TRBD2 matches 10 bases. The V and J ends lost 0 bases and 1 base, in that order; junction bases with no gene match: 7. Germline V CDR1 and CDR2: SGHKS, YYEKEE (reference sequence). The CDR3 covers 17 residues. The CDR3: CASSLGPTSGKSYEQYF. CDR3 in DNA: TGTGCCAGCAGCTTGGGCCCCACTAGCGGGAAATCCTACGAGCAGTACTTC.

This chain joins TRBV9 and TRBJ1-5; D uncertain. Germline V gene sequence: CDR1 SGDLS, CDR2 YYNGEE. V was shortened by 3 bases and J by 6 bases, with 10 bases between the two germline ends. This CDR3 contains 13 residues. The CDR3 loop is CASSAAVGQPQHF. CDR3 DNA: TGTGCCAGCAGCGCCGCGGTGGGTCAGCCCCAGCATTTT.

The V call is TRBV5-1, the J call TRBJ2-3, with 7 nucleotides matching TRBD1. With 0 bases clipped from V and 2 bases from J, the junction kept 3 bases outside the gene matches. This CDR3 region has 15 residues. Germline-derived CDR1 and CDR2 are SGHRS and YFSETQ. The DNA of the CDR3 is TGCGCCAGCAGCTTGGAGGGGGCGGACACAGATACGCAGTATTTT. Protein product: CASSLEGADTDTQYF.

The chain combines TRBV7-3 with TRBJ2-6, with D hard to call. Germline CDR1 reads SGHTA; CDR2 reads FQGTGA. V was pared by 2 bases and J by 0 bases, with 11 bases between. The CDR3 totals 17 residues. CDR3 protein: CASSLQLTVSGANVLTF. DNA for the CDR3: TGTGCCAGCAGCTTACAATTAACAGTCTCTGGGGCCAACGTCCTGACTTTC.

The gene calls are TRBV5-1 and TRBJ2-1; 10 positions match TRBD2. This CDR3 is 17 amino acids long. Germline V gene data show CDR1 as SGHRS and CDR2 as YFSETQ. V gave up 4 bases and J gave up 8 bases; unmatched junction bases: 15. CDR3 sequence (DNA): TGCGCCAGCAGCCCCTTCGCGGAGCGGGAGGGCCGAGATGAGCAGTTCTTC. Protein sequence: CASSPFAEREGRDEQFF. Full variable domain (rest looked up from reference TRBV5-1 and TRBJ2-1): KAGVTQTPRYLIKTRGQQVTLSCSPISGHRSVSWYQQTPGQGLQFLFEYFSETQRNKGNFPGRFSGRQFSNSRSEMNVSTLELGDSALYLCASSPFAEREGRDEQFFGPGTRLTVL.

This clone came up once. CDR3 sequence: CASSLNPTESYEQYF. CDR3 nucleotide sequence: TGCGCCAGCAGCTTGAACCCGACCGAGTCCTACGAGCAGTACTTC. The chain links TRBV5-1 to TRBJ2-7, with unresolved D. The V end lost 1 base, the J end lost 1 base, and 12 bases lay between the germline ends. Germline V gene lookup returns CDR1 SGHRS and CDR2 YFSETQ. The CDR3 is 15 amino acids.

The chain couples TRBV5-8 to TRBJ1-5; TRBD1 agrees at 10 bases. With 6 bases clipped from V and 0 bases from J, the junction kept 9 bases outside the gene matches. The CDR3 is made up of 17 amino acids. CDR1 and CDR2 from the germline V gene are SGHTS and YDEGEE. CDR3 region: CASTTRTGGDSNQPQHF. The DNA of the CDR3 is TGTGCCAGCACCACTCGGACAGGGGGAGATAGCAATCAGCCCCAGCATTTT.

In DNA form, the CDR3 reads TGCGCCAGCAGCCTTAGCGGGGGCTCCTACAATGAGCAGTTCTTC. This translates into CASSLSGGSYNEQFF. The genes are TRBV4-1 and TRBJ2-1; 9 positions agree with TRBD2. Germline V lookup: CDR1 MGHRA, CDR2 YSYEKL. CDR3 size: 15 residues. With V trimmed by 4 bases and J by 0 bases, 1 base remained unmatched.

The chain joins TRBV11-2 to TRBJ1-2; D is unclear. CDR3 length: 13 amino acids. Germline assignment: CDR1 SGHAT and CDR2 FQNNGV. Trimming stripped 3 bases from V and 4 bases from J, with 9 bases between. CDR3 sequence (DNA): TGTGCCAGCAGCTTGGCCAGAGCCTATGGCTACACCTTC. Translation: CASSLARAYGYTF.